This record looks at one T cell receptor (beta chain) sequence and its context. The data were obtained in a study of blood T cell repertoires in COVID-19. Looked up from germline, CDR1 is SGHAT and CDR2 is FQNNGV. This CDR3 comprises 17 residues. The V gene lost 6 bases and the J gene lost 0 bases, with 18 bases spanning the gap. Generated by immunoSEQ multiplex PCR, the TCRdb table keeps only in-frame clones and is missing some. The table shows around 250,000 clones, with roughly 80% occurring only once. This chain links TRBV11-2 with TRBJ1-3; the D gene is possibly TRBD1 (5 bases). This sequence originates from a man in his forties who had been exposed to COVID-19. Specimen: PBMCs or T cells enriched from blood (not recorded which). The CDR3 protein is CASSSKGTGVSGNTIYF. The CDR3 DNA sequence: TGTGCCAGCAGTTCTAAGGGCACAGGAGTCTCTGGAAACACCATATATTTT.